The 12 T cell receptor beta chains given below trace back to one sample, sequenced in a study of post-analysis software for immune sequencing data. Whole-study findings and limits: Roughly five TRBV segments appeared more often in patients than in controls, and TRBV5-6, TRBV5-1 and TRBV20-1 were among these.

Unique molecular identifiers were carried by the TCR beta cDNA libraries. TCRdb re-called the PCR reads with MiXCR, one entry per CDR3 protein. The data show 350,000 to 450,000 distinct CDR3 sequences, 35% to 45% seen once. These receptors' targets are unknown. Sequencing input: blood. These TCRs come from a girl aged 2 to 10 with multiple sclerosis.

In its sample, this clonotype was seen a few times. The V and J genes are TRBV29-1 and TRBJ2-3; 7 nucleotides agree with TRBD1. Germline V gene data show CDR1 as SQVTM and CDR2 as ANQGSEA. The CDR3 has 13 residues. Germline trimming cut 5 bases from V and 6 bases from J; bases unmatched to any gene: 8. CDR3 protein: CSVMTGRADTQYF. In nucleotides, the CDR3 is TGCAGCGTTATGACAGGGCGCGCGGATACGCAGTATTTT.

In its sample, this clonotype was seen a few times. The chain couples TRBV7-6 to TRBJ2-1; D is unclear. Deletions cut 3 bases from V and 3 bases from J, with 6 bases between. Germline V gives CDR1 SGHVS, CDR2 FNYEAQ. The CDR3 is 13 amino acids. The DNA of the CDR3 is TGTGCCAGCAGCTTCGGGTTCTACAATGAGCAGTTCTTC. It encodes CASSFGFYNEQFF.

This clonotype turned up a few times. DNA of the CDR3: TGTGCCAGCAGGCCTAGCGGGGAGACCTACGAGCAGTACTTC. This sequence encodes CASRPSGETYEQYF. The chain recombines TRBV6-5 with TRBJ2-7; TRBD2 aligns across 9 bases. Germline loops: CDR1 MNHEY, CDR2 SVGAGI. J gave up 2 bases and V 6 bases, and 5 bases lay outside the gene matches. The CDR3 contains 14 residues.

This clonotype was counted once. The J gene is TRBJ1-5, the V gene TRBV28; no clear D gene. Germline V gene lookup returns CDR1 MDHEN and CDR2 SYDVKM. There are 15 residues in the CDR3. Trimming cost V 5 bases and J 1 base, with 12 bases left between them. The CDR3 DNA is TGTGCCAGCAGTACCCCCGACGGAAGCAATCAGCCCCAGCATTTT. It is translated as CASSTPDGSNQPQHF.

The chain combines TRBV28 with TRBJ1-5, with D hard to call. The V gene lost 2 bases and the J gene lost 5 bases, with 7 bases spanning the gap. The CDR3 consists of 13 residues. CDR1 MDHEN and CDR2 SYDVKM come from the germline V gene. The CDR3 DNA reads TGTGCCAGCAGTTTACTAAATTATCAGCCCCAGCATTTT. Residues: CASSLLNYQPQHF.

This clonotype showed up just a few times. V is TRBV7-2 and J is TRBJ2-1; D is possibly TRBD2 (5 bases). V lost 5 bases, J lost 0 bases, and 14 bases lay in between. The CDR3 has 16 residues. CDR1 and CDR2 (germline): SGHTA, FQGNSA. Here the CDR3 reads CASSPAQRSSYNEQFF. The CDR3 DNA is TGTGCCAGCAGCCCAGCCCAGCGGAGCTCCTACAATGAGCAGTTCTTC.

The chain has TRBV2 and TRBJ2-7; 11 bases are shared with TRBD2. The CDR3 sequence is 13 residues long. V was clipped by 6 bases and J by 4 bases; unmatched bases: 2. Germline CDR1 is SNHLY and CDR2 is FYNNEI. The CDR3 region has the DNA TGTGCCAGCAGACTAGCGGGGGATTACGAGCAGTACTTC. Its protein is CASRLAGDYEQYF. The variable domain in full, completed from reference TRBV2 and TRBJ2-7, reads EPEVTQTPSHQVTQMGQEVILRCVPISNHLYFYWYRQILGQKVEFLVSFYNNEISEKSEIFDDQFSVERPDGSNFTLKIRSTKLEDSAMYFCASRLAGDYEQYFGPGTRLTVT.

The rearrangement uses TRBV5-8 and TRBJ2-7; no firm D call. Germline V lookup: CDR1 SGHTS, CDR2 YDEGEE. CDR3 length: 12 amino acids. The V and J ends lost 4 bases and 2 bases respectively, with 7 bases between them. The CDR3 DNA follows: TGTGCCAGCAGCGAGTTGGCCTACGAGCAGTACTTC. Translation gives CASSELAYEQYF. Variable domain in full (rest from reference TRBV5-8 and TRBJ2-7): EAGVTQSPTHLIKTRGQQATLRCSPISGHTSVYWYQQALGLGLQFLLWYDEGEERNRGNFPPRFSGRQFPNYSSELNVNALELEDSALYLCASSELAYEQYFGPGTRLTVT.

The chain is built from TRBV6-5 and TRBJ2-1; 7 bases line up with TRBD1. V shed 6 bases and J 8 bases; nucleotides not matched to a gene: 16. The germline V gene encodes CDR1 MNHEY and CDR2 SVGAGI. This CDR3 is 16 amino acids long. The DNA for the CDR3 is TGTGCCAGCAGCACTCAGACAGGGATCAGTAGGGATGAGCAGTTCTTC. This sequence encodes CASSTQTGISRDEQFF.

This chain links TRBV7-2 with TRBJ2-5; 12 bases agree with TRBD2. The end of the DNA is better explained by TRBJ2-7, so the J call may be wrong. The CDR3 consists of 16 residues. Germline V lookup: CDR1 SGHTA, CDR2 FQGNSA. The CDR3 DNA reads TGTGCCAGCAGCCCCACAAGGACTAGCGGGATCTACGAGCAGTACTTC. It translates to CASSPTRTSGIYEQYF.

This clonotype was picked up a small number of times. The chain has TRBV12-3 or TRBV12-4 and TRBJ2-3; maybe TRBD2 (6 bases). The CDR3 runs to 14 residues. The V end lost 3 bases, the J end lost 6 bases, and 13 bases lay between the germline ends. CDR3 amino acids: CASSLEGVGDTQYF. The CDR3 DNA reads as TGTGCCAGCAGTTTGGAGGGAGTCGGGGATACGCAGTATTTT.

This clonotype appeared a few times. CDR3 DNA: TGCGCCAGCAGTAGGGGGGCTACCTACAATGAGCAGTTCTTC. This codes for CASSRGATYNEQFF. The chain uses TRBV5-1 and TRBJ2-1, with D possibly called TRBD1 or TRBD2 (6 bases each). V was cut by 5 bases and J by 2 bases, with 11 bases left in between. The CDR3 sequence is 14 residues long. Germline values: CDR1 SGHRS, CDR2 YFSETQ. Complete variable domain (other parts from reference TRBV5-1 and TRBJ2-1): KAGVTQTPRYLIKTRGQQVTLSCSPISGHRSVSWYQQTPGQGLQFLFEYFSETQRNKGNFPGRFSGRQFSNSRSEMNVSTLELGDSALYLCASSRGATYNEQFFGPGTRLTVL.